Presented here are 3 T cell receptor beta chains from one specimen sequenced in a study of blood T cell repertoires in COVID-19. Only in-frame clones appear in the TCRdb table, and some are missing; sequencing was by immunoSEQ multiplex PCR. The data contain 150,000 or so clones, roughly 87% of them singletons. Input material: peripheral blood. These receptors originate from a human donor in a cohort sampled during active COVID-19.

The chain recombines TRBV27 with TRBJ1-1; D gene ambiguous. Trimming left V 5 bases short and J 0 bases short, with 10 bases between. The germline V gene has CDR1 MNHEY and CDR2 SMNVEV (reference sequence). This CDR3 has 14 residues. This chain's CDR3 is CASSLTNLNTEAFF. The CDR3 bases are TGTGCCAGCAGTCTGACTAATCTGAACACTGAAGCTTTCTTT.

The chain employs TRBV29-1 and TRBJ1-1; tentatively, D is TRBD1 (5 bases). Trimming cost V 3 bases and J 0 bases, with 8 bases left between them. The CDR3 runs to 13 residues. CDR1 is SQVTM, CDR2 ANQGSEA, per germline. DNA for the CDR3: TGCAGCGTTGAGACAGTCTTGAACACTGAAGCTTTCTTT. Its translation: CSVETVLNTEAFF.

The gene calls are TRBV7-8 and TRBJ2-5, with 7 bases aligning to TRBD1. The CDR3 is 13 amino acids. CDR1 and CDR2 from the germline V gene are SGHVS and FQNEAQ. Germline trimming cut 7 bases from V and 3 bases from J; bases unmatched to any gene: 5. The CDR3 loop is CASTKGTEETQYF. The CDR3 DNA reads TGTGCCAGCACCAAGGGGACAGAAGAGACCCAGTACTTC.